The rows below give T cell receptor beta chains drawn from one sample of a study of shared clonotypes between healthy human individuals. Clones were read by immunoSEQ multiplex PCR, and TCRdb kept only the in-frame ones, dropping some. The sample has 2 million to 2.5 million clones, approximately 93% seen once. The sequencing input was naive CD4+ T cells from PBMCs. The receptors were gathered from a man between 18 and 35 years old in good health. Some clones in this sample may be carry-over from other donors' samples. Each CDR3 is given with its conserved first and last residue. A D gene is named only where the DNA matches it firmly. Size tells how often a clone was seen (once, few, many) or the class of an expanded clone, and some rows leave it out.

CDR3nt: TGTGCCAGCAAGGAGCTTGGCTCCTACAATGAGCAGTTCTTC; CDR3aa: CASKELGSYNEQFF; j_gene: TRBJ2-1; d_gene: .; v_gene: TRBV28; abundance: .
CDR3nt: TGCAGCGTTGAAGGCTCATACACCGGGGAGCTGTTTTTT; CDR3aa: CSVEGSYTGELFF; j_gene: TRBJ2-2; d_gene: .; v_gene: TRBV29-1; abundance: .
CDR3nt: TGTGCCAGCAGCCGCTATTCCACAGATACGCAGTATTTT; CDR3aa: CASSRYSTDTQYF; j_gene: TRBJ2-3; d_gene: .; v_gene: TRBV7-9; abundance: few
CDR3nt: TGCGCCAGCAGCCCTCGACAGTCAACTAATGAAAAACTGTTTTTT; CDR3aa: CASSPRQSTNEKLFF; j_gene: TRBJ1-4; d_gene: .; v_gene: TRBV4-1; abundance: .
CDR3nt: TGTGCCAGCAGCTTCCCTGGGGTGGGCGGCAATGAGCAGTTCTTC; CDR3aa: CASSFPGVGGNEQFF; j_gene: TRBJ2-1; d_gene: .; v_gene: TRBV7-3; abundance: .
CDR3nt: TGTGCCAGCAGCTCTTCCGGGACTAGCGGGAGAGATGAGCAGTTCTTC; CDR3aa: CASSSSGTSGRDEQFF; j_gene: TRBJ2-1; d_gene: TRBD2; v_gene: TRBV7-9; abundance: .
CDR3nt: TGTGCCAGCAGCTGGAGGACTAGCCCAAACACCGGGGAGCTGTTTTTT; CDR3aa: CASSWRTSPNTGELFF; j_gene: TRBJ2-2; d_gene: TRBD2; v_gene: TRBV5-4; abundance: .
CDR3nt: TGTGCCAGTAGTATTTCCCGGGGCCGGGGGAGCACTGAAGCTTTCTTT; CDR3aa: CASSISRGRGSTEAFF; j_gene: TRBJ1-1; d_gene: .; v_gene: TRBV19; abundance: .
CDR3nt: TGTGCCAGCAGTCGCGGACGGACTGAAGCTTTCTTT; CDR3aa: CASSRGRTEAFF; j_gene: TRBJ1-1; d_gene: .; v_gene: TRBV6-6; abundance: .
CDR3nt: TGCGCCAGCAGTTGGGACAGAACCTACAATGAGCAGTTCTTC; CDR3aa: CASSWDRTYNEQFF; j_gene: TRBJ2-1; d_gene: TRBD1; v_gene: TRBV5-1; abundance: .
CDR3nt: TGTGCCAGCAGTGAATCTAGGGGGGGAAGGAGGACTGAAGCTTTCTTT; CDR3aa: CASSESRGGRRTEAFF; j_gene: TRBJ1-1; d_gene: .; v_gene: TRBV6-1; abundance: .
CDR3nt: TGTGCCAGCAGCTCACAAGGCTACGAGCAGTACTTC; CDR3aa: CASSSQGYEQYF; j_gene: TRBJ2-7; d_gene: .; v_gene: TRBV7-2; abundance: .
CDR3nt: TGTGCCAGCAGTGCGGACAGGGCCGGGGCCAACGTCCTGACTTTC; CDR3aa: CASSADRAGANVLTF; j_gene: TRBJ2-6; d_gene: TRBD1; v_gene: TRBV2; abundance: .
CDR3nt: TGTGCCAGCACCACGGGGGTATCCTACGAGCAGTACTTC; CDR3aa: CASTTGVSYEQYF; j_gene: TRBJ2-7; d_gene: .; v_gene: TRBV7-3; abundance: .
CDR3nt: TGTGCCAGCAGCCCAAGCGGGGGCGCCTACGAGCAGTACTTC; CDR3aa: CASSPSGGAYEQYF; j_gene: TRBJ2-7; d_gene: TRBD2; v_gene: TRBV5-4; abundance: .
CDR3nt: TGTGCCAGCAGCCCTGGGACTAGCGGGAGTGTTGACATTCAGTACTTC; CDR3aa: CASSPGTSGSVDIQYF; j_gene: TRBJ2-4; d_gene: TRBD2; v_gene: TRBV7-9; abundance: .
CDR3nt: TGTGCCAGTAGTATGGCAGGGGTTAGCAATCAGCCCCAGCATTTT; CDR3aa: CASSMAGVSNQPQHF; j_gene: TRBJ1-5; d_gene: .; v_gene: TRBV19; abundance: .
CDR3nt: TGTGCCAGCAGCCCGGACAGATTGTACGAGCAGTACTTC; CDR3aa: CASSPDRLYEQYF; j_gene: TRBJ2-7; d_gene: .; v_gene: TRBV7-2; abundance: .
CDR3nt: TGTGCCAGCAGAACGGGACAGGCGGCGCAAGGCCACGAGCAGTACTTC; CDR3aa: CASRTGQAAQGHEQYF; j_gene: TRBJ2-7; d_gene: TRBD1; v_gene: TRBV28; abundance: .
CDR3nt: TGCGCCAGCAGCTTGGCAGGGTTTGCGGAGACCCAGTACTTC; CDR3aa: CASSLAGFAETQYF; j_gene: TRBJ2-5; d_gene: .; v_gene: TRBV5-1; abundance: .
CDR3nt: TGTGCCAGCAGCTTAATCAGGCTTACCGAAGCTTTCTTT; CDR3aa: CASSLIRLTEAFF; j_gene: TRBJ1-1; d_gene: .; v_gene: TRBV11-2; abundance: .
CDR3nt: TGTGCCAGTAGTGTCCAGGGGTACTATGGCTACACCTTC; CDR3aa: CASSVQGYYGYTF; j_gene: TRBJ1-2; d_gene: .; v_gene: TRBV19; abundance: .
CDR3nt: TGTGCCAGCAGTCGTGGGGGGGGAATCTACTCTGGAAACACCATATATTTT; CDR3aa: CASSRGGGIYSGNTIYF; j_gene: TRBJ1-3; d_gene: .; v_gene: TRBV28; abundance: .
CDR3nt: TGTGCCAGCAGCCCGCCGGCCTCTGGGGCCAACGTCCTGACTTTC; CDR3aa: CASSPPASGANVLTF; j_gene: TRBJ2-6; d_gene: .; v_gene: TRBV7-9; abundance: .
CDR3nt: TGTGCCTGGAGGCTCGAGGGCCTGAGGGTTCAGTACTTC; CDR3aa: CAWRLEGLRVQYF; j_gene: TRBJ2-4; d_gene: .; v_gene: TRBV30; abundance: .
CDR3nt: TGTGCCTGGAGTGTAGGGCTAGCGGGATACAATGAGCAGTTCTTC; CDR3aa: CAWSVGLAGYNEQFF; j_gene: TRBJ2-1; d_gene: TRBD2; v_gene: TRBV30; abundance: .
CDR3nt: TGTGCCAGCAGCTCGGGACAGCTACCGAACACTGAAGCTTTCTTT; CDR3aa: CASSSGQLPNTEAFF; j_gene: TRBJ1-1; d_gene: TRBD1; v_gene: TRBV7-9; abundance: few
CDR3nt: TGTGCCAGCAGCTTAGCGGTGAGGGAAGGGGAGACCCAGTACTTC; CDR3aa: CASSLAVREGETQYF; j_gene: TRBJ2-5; d_gene: .; v_gene: TRBV11-1; abundance: .
CDR3nt: TGTGCCAGCAGCTCTGAGCGGGAGAGGTGGGAGACCCAGTACTTC; CDR3aa: CASSSERERWETQYF; j_gene: TRBJ2-5; d_gene: TRBD2; v_gene: TRBV11-1; abundance: .
CDR3nt: TGCAGCGTTGAAGGGGCGGAGGGTCAGCCCCAGCATTTT; CDR3aa: CSVEGAEGQPQHF; j_gene: TRBJ1-5; d_gene: .; v_gene: TRBV29-1; abundance: .
CDR3nt: TGCGCCAGCAGCCAAGAAATTGATGCGGCGGGTACCTACGAGCAGTACTTC; CDR3aa: CASSQEIDAAGTYEQYF; j_gene: TRBJ2-7; d_gene: .; v_gene: TRBV4-1; abundance: .
CDR3nt: TGTGCCAGCAGCGTAGGAGTTAGCCGCTTCGGAGATACGCAGTATTTT; CDR3aa: CASSVGVSRFGDTQYF; j_gene: TRBJ2-3; d_gene: .; v_gene: TRBV9; abundance: .
CDR3nt: TGTGCCAGCAGTTTGGGAGCAAGGGGAGCTTTCTTT; CDR3aa: CASSLGARGAFF; j_gene: TRBJ1-1; d_gene: .; v_gene: TRBV28; abundance: .
CDR3nt: TGTGCCAGCAGTGAAGCGCTCAGGCCCAATCAGCCCCAGCATTTT; CDR3aa: CASSEALRPNQPQHF; j_gene: TRBJ1-5; d_gene: .; v_gene: TRBV2; abundance: .
CDR3nt: TGTGCCAGCAGCTTAGTTTACGGGGAGACCCAGTACTTC; CDR3aa: CASSLVYGETQYF; j_gene: TRBJ2-5; d_gene: .; v_gene: TRBV7-2; abundance: .
CDR3nt: TGTGCCAGCAGCGCCACCGGGACAGGATACAATGAGCAGTTCTTC; CDR3aa: CASSATGTGYNEQFF; j_gene: TRBJ2-1; d_gene: TRBD1; v_gene: TRBV9; abundance: .
CDR3nt: TGTGCCAGCAGCTCCCTCAAACGGACCGTATGGCATTTT; CDR3aa: CASSSLKRTVWHF; j_gene: TRBJ1-5; d_gene: .; v_gene: TRBV7-8; abundance: .
CDR3nt: TGTGCCAGCAGCGTAGCGGGAGTGTATTACAATGAGCAGTTCTTC; CDR3aa: CASSVAGVYYNEQFF; j_gene: TRBJ2-1; d_gene: TRBD2; v_gene: TRBV28; abundance: .
CDR3nt: TGTGCCAGCAGCCCCCCGACGGGTCGGGGCACAGATACGCAGTATTTT; CDR3aa: CASSPPTGRGTDTQYF; j_gene: TRBJ2-3; d_gene: .; v_gene: TRBV9; abundance: .
CDR3nt: TGTGCCAGCTCACAAGGGATCGGAACAGATACGCAGTATTTT; CDR3aa: CASSQGIGTDTQYF; j_gene: TRBJ2-3; d_gene: .; v_gene: TRBV18; abundance: .
CDR3nt: TGTGCCAGCAGTGAATATTCGACAGGGAAGAATGAAAAACTGTTTTTT; CDR3aa: CASSEYSTGKNEKLFF; j_gene: TRBJ1-4; d_gene: TRBD1; v_gene: TRBV25-1; abundance: .
CDR3nt: TGCAGCGTTGTGCGGGAGGCCCCATACGAGCAGTACTTC; CDR3aa: CSVVREAPYEQYF; j_gene: TRBJ2-7; d_gene: TRBD2; v_gene: TRBV29-1; abundance: .
CDR3nt: TGTGCCAGCGCGGGACAGGGCGGCAATCAGCCCCAGCATTTT; CDR3aa: CASAGQGGNQPQHF; j_gene: TRBJ1-5; d_gene: TRBD1; v_gene: TRBV25-1; abundance: .
CDR3nt: TGTGCTAGTGGCTTGACAGGGACCGGGGAGCTGTTTTTT; CDR3aa: CASGLTGTGELFF; j_gene: TRBJ2-2; d_gene: TRBD1; v_gene: TRBV12-5; abundance: once
CDR3nt: TGCGCCAGCAGCCGCGGGGCAGCGGGAGCCCCGGAGACCCAGTACTTC; CDR3aa: CASSRGAAGAPETQYF; j_gene: TRBJ2-5; d_gene: TRBD2; v_gene: TRBV5-1; abundance: .
CDR3nt: TGTGCCAGCCCCTCGGGGGCAGGGGGTTATCAGCCCCAGCATTTT; CDR3aa: CASPSGAGGYQPQHF; j_gene: TRBJ1-5; d_gene: TRBD1; v_gene: TRBV28; abundance: once
CDR3nt: TGTGCCAGCAGCACCAAGGGGCGGCGGGGACTGAGAATCTCCTACGAGCAGTACTTC; CDR3aa: CASSTKGRRGLRISYEQYF; j_gene: TRBJ2-7; d_gene: .; v_gene: TRBV21-1; abundance: .
CDR3nt: TGTGCCAGCAGCTTAAGGACTAGTTATGGTGAGCAGTTCTTC; CDR3aa: CASSLRTSYGEQFF; j_gene: TRBJ2-1; d_gene: TRBD2; v_gene: TRBV7-9; abundance: .
CDR3nt: TGCGCCAGCAGCTTGAGCGGAAACTACGAGCAGTACTTC; CDR3aa: CASSLSGNYEQYF; j_gene: TRBJ2-7; d_gene: .; v_gene: TRBV5-1; abundance: .
CDR3nt: TGCGCCAGCAGCTATCCCCGAGAGACCCAGTACTTC; CDR3aa: CASSYPRETQYF; j_gene: TRBJ2-5; d_gene: .; v_gene: TRBV5-1; abundance: .
CDR3nt: TGTGCCAGCAGTGAAACAGGGGCAGAGACCCAGTACTTC; CDR3aa: CASSETGAETQYF; j_gene: TRBJ2-5; d_gene: TRBD1; v_gene: TRBV2; abundance: .
CDR3nt: TGTGCCAGCAGTTCAGAACCTGGAAACACCATATATTTT; CDR3aa: CASSSEPGNTIYF; j_gene: TRBJ1-3; d_gene: .; v_gene: TRBV6-5; abundance: .
CDR3nt: TGTGCCAGCAGCGAACAGGGGGCCTATGGCTACACCTTC; CDR3aa: CASSEQGAYGYTF; j_gene: TRBJ1-2; d_gene: TRBD1; v_gene: TRBV7-3; abundance: .
CDR3nt: TGCAGCGCCCGGGACCCAACTAATGAAAAACTGTTTTTT; CDR3aa: CSARDPTNEKLFF; j_gene: TRBJ1-4; d_gene: .; v_gene: TRBV29-1; abundance: .
CDR3nt: TGCGCCAGCAGCCGGACTAGAGCGGACAACACAGATACGCAGTATTTT; CDR3aa: CASSRTRADNTDTQYF; j_gene: TRBJ2-3; d_gene: TRBD2; v_gene: TRBV5-1; abundance: once